This T cell receptor (beta chain) was profiled in a study of cytomegalovirus exposure and HLA in healthy donors. Study results and limitations: In a later analysis, HLA-associated beta chains showed higher expansion and lower generation probabilities than comparable chains. Presence/absence analysis assumed near-uniform sequencing depth across donors. With high specificity and sensitivity, the classifier reportedly diagnosed cytomegalovirus status.

The CDR3 spans 14 residues. V lost 4 bases, J lost 5 bases, and 14 bases lay in between. Germline CDR1 is SGHAT and CDR2 is FQNNGV. The PCR made use of 60 Vbeta and 13 Jbeta primers. The method was immunoSEQ multiplex PCR; TCRdb's version includes in-frame clones alone and lacks a portion of them. The table lists 110,000 to 150,000 clones, about a tenth of them singletons. This clone was seen more than once but under ten times. No antigen is known for it. Each donor's status was that of a healthy bone marrow donor. The chain employs TRBV11-2 and TRBJ1-1; no definite D call. This sequence originates from a male donor in good health and CMV-seronegative. The sample was PBMCs. CDR3 amino acids: CASSSGKGWTEAFF. CDR3 nucleotide sequence: TGTGCCAGCAGCTCCGGGAAGGGCTGGACTGAAGCTTTCTTT.